The 20 T cell receptor beta chains below were found in one sample sequenced in a study of shared T cell receptors in the human thymus. Sequencing was performed with immunoSEQ multiplex PCR; in TCRdb, only in-frame clones are kept and a portion is missing. Found here are 630,000 or so clones, 70% to 90% of them singletons; the top ten hold approximately 0.0097%. These sequences were also reported in another study, on human thymus T cells.

The source material was thymocytes. Receptor source: a boy under two years old with a congenital heart defect.

The rearrangement links TRBV6-5 to TRBJ2-3; 7 bases line up with TRBD2. Germline lookup yields CDR1 MNHEY and CDR2 SVGAGI. The trim removed 6 bases at V and 2 bases at J, leaving 2 bases unmatched. The CDR3 has 13 amino acids. CDR3 in amino acids: CASRSGVTDTQYF. CDR3 bases: TGTGCCAGCAGGAGCGGGGTCACAGATACGCAGTATTTT.

This clone was counted only a few times. The rearrangement uses TRBV10-3 and TRBJ1-3; TRBD1 matches 10 bases. V was clipped by 6 bases and J by 6 bases; unmatched bases: 11. CDR3 length: 16 amino acids. Germline CDR1 and CDR2: ENHRY and SYGVKD. CDR3 amino acids: CAISGRDRGQENTIYF. The CDR3 DNA sequence: TGTGCCATCAGCGGCCGGGACAGGGGACAAGAAAACACCATATATTTT.

This chain uses TRBV6-5 with TRBJ1-3, with unresolved D. This CDR3 has 16 residues. Deletions cut 2 bases from V and 0 bases from J, with 11 bases between. Looked up from germline, CDR1 is MNHEY and CDR2 is SVGAGI. CDR3 loop: CASSYDSWSSGNTIYF. CDR3 DNA sequence: TGTGCCAGCAGTTACGACTCATGGAGCTCTGGAAACACCATATATTTT.

The rearrangement links TRBV6-5 to TRBJ2-2; D remains ambiguous. Trimming removed 2 bases from V and 5 bases from J, with 6 bases in between. Germline CDR1 and CDR2: MNHEY and SVGAGI. This CDR3 is 13 amino acids long. The CDR3, as DNA: TGTGCCAGCAGTTACCTGGAGACCGGGGAGCTGTTTTTT. Its protein product is CASSYLETGELFF.

J is TRBJ2-7 and V is TRBV6-1, with 7 nucleotides matching TRBD1. Germline-derived CDR1 and CDR2 are MNHNS and SASEGT. The CDR3 runs 13 residues. The V gene end was trimmed by 5 bases and the J gene end by 3 bases; junction bases not matched to a gene: 4. DNA of the CDR3: TGTGCCAGCAGTCCTTGGACAGGCTACGAGCAGTACTTC. As protein: CASSPWTGYEQYF.

The J gene is TRBJ2-3, the V gene TRBV4-1; D might be TRBD1 (5 bases). V lost 4 bases and J 2 bases, leaving 28 bases between the germline ends. The CDR3 is made up of 20 amino acids. Germline V gene data show CDR1 as MGHRA and CDR2 as YSYEKL. In DNA, the CDR3 is TGCGCCAGCAGCCTCCGACTTGAAGGACATCCCCAAGCCCCCACAGATACGCAGTATTTT. Translation gives CASSLRLEGHPQAPTDTQYF.

The rearrangement uses TRBV7-6 and TRBJ1-4; D might be TRBD1 (6 bases). This CDR3 region has 19 residues. The germline CDR1 and CDR2 sequences are SGHVS and FNYEAQ. The V end lost 5 bases, the J end lost 0 bases, and 22 bases lay between the germline ends. The CDR3 here is CASSPRQAPRFATNEKLFF. DNA for the CDR3: TGTGCCAGCAGCCCGAGACAGGCCCCGAGATTTGCAACTAATGAAAAACTGTTTTTT.

The CDR3 loop reads CASSSSTGPNTEAFF. DNA of the CDR3: TGTGCCAGCAGCTCAAGTACAGGACCGAACACTGAAGCTTTCTTT. V usage is TRBV5-5 and J usage is TRBJ1-1, with D possibly TRBD1 on 5 matching bases. Germline V gene data show CDR1 as SGHKS and CDR2 as YYEKEE (reference sequence). The CDR3 runs to 15 residues. Trimming pared 3 bases from V and 1 base from J, leaving 13 bases between.

The CDR3 loop reads CASSPRGRDRVNYGYTF. The CDR3 DNA reads as TGTGCCAGCAGCCCAAGAGGTCGGGACAGGGTGAACTATGGCTACACCTTC. The chain carries TRBV14 and TRBJ1-2; 9 nucleotides align to TRBD1. The CDR3 runs 17 residues. Germline trimming cut 4 bases from V and 2 bases from J; bases unmatched to any gene: 11. Germline V gene lookup returns CDR1 SGHDN and CDR2 FVKESK.

This chain joins TRBV28 and TRBJ2-1; possibly TRBD2 for D (7 bases). Germline V gene data show CDR1 as MDHEN and CDR2 as SYDVKM. Trimming left V 8 bases short and J 13 bases short, with 9 bases between. The CDR3 is 9 residues long. In DNA form, the CDR3 reads TGTGCCAGCGGGGGGGCCCAGTTCTTC. Protein: CASGGAQFF.

The chain recombines TRBV28 with TRBJ1-5; TRBD1 is a possible D gene (5 bases). The V gene's germline CDR1 is MDHEN and CDR2 SYDVKM. The CDR3 extends over 16 amino acids. The V end was cut by 1 base, the J end by 6 bases, with 16 bases between. DNA for the CDR3: TGTGCCAGCAGTTTATTCACGCGGGGCGCGGGTCAGCCCCAGCATTTT. This codes for CASSLFTRGAGQPQHF.

This chain uses TRBV5-1 with TRBJ1-4, with TRBD1 matching 9 bases. The CDR3 length is 19 residues. Per the germline V gene, CDR1 is SGHRS and CDR2 is YFSETQ. J was trimmed by 0 bases and V by 3 bases; bases with no gene match: 12. The CDR3 DNA is TGCGCCAGCAGCTCCGGGACAGGGCCCTCTCACTCAACTAATGAAAAACTGTTTTTT. Amino acid sequence: CASSSGTGPSHSTNEKLFF.

V gene TRBV7-6 combines with J gene TRBJ2-5; the match to TRBD2 covers 7 bases. The CDR3 runs 18 residues. Trimming cost V 4 bases and J 5 bases; bases outside gene matches: 19. Germline CDR1 is SGHVS and CDR2 is FNYEAQ. The CDR3 loop is CASSSHDRARGVRETQYF. Here the CDR3 DNA reads TGTGCCAGCAGCTCTCACGACCGCGCCCGGGGGGTCCGTGAGACCCAGTACTTC.

In this sample, this clone turned up once. V gene TRBV5-8 combines with J gene TRBJ1-2; 7 bases fit TRBD1. Looked up from germline, CDR1 is SGHTS and CDR2 is YDEGEE. This CDR3 has 14 residues. With V trimmed by 2 bases and J by 4 bases, 5 bases remained unmatched. CDR3 coding DNA: TGTGCCAGCAGCTTCGGGGGACAGAGCTATGGCTACACCTTC. Its translation: CASSFGGQSYGYTF.

The chain joins TRBV7-9 to TRBJ2-7, with 8 bases aligning to TRBD2. The germline CDR1 and CDR2 sequences are SEHNR and FQNEAQ (reference sequence). This CDR3 contains 17 residues. V lost 5 bases to trimming and J lost 3 bases; unmatched junction nucleotides: 15. CDR3 sequence reads: CASSENKKRERVYEQYF. In nucleotides, the CDR3 is TGTGCCAGCAGCGAAAATAAGAAGCGGGAGAGGGTCTACGAGCAGTACTTC.

The CDR3 sequence is CASSQHRASYSEQFF. For the CDR3, the DNA is TGCGCCAGCAGCCAACACAGGGCAAGCTATTCTGAGCAGTTCTTC. The V and J genes are TRBV4-3 and TRBJ2-1, with a tentative D call TRBD1 (6 bases). The CDR3 runs 15 residues. Germline V gene sequence: CDR1 LGHNA, CDR2 YSLEER. V lost 2 bases and J lost 9, with 17 bases in between.

This clone occurred once. The V gene is TRBV11-2, the J gene TRBJ1-2, with TRBD1 identical over 10 bases. The CDR3 covers 17 residues. The V segment lost 5 bases and the J segment 2 bases; nucleotides outside the gene matches: 11. The germline V gene encodes CDR1 SGHAT and CDR2 FQNNGV. The CDR3 nucleotides read TGTGCCAGCAGCGCCAGGACAGGGGGGCCGGGGAACTATGGCTACACCTTC. This encodes CASSARTGGPGNYGYTF. The full variable domain, with the rest looked up from reference TRBV11-2 and TRBJ1-2, is EAGVAQSPRYKIIEKRQSVAFWCNPISGHATLYWYQQILGQGPKLLIQFQNNGVVDDSQLPKDRFSAERLKGVDSTLKIQPAKLEDSAVYLCASSARTGGPGNYGYTFGSGTRLTVV.

This clone turned up a few times. V and J are TRBV7-2 and TRBJ1-4; no reliable D call. The CDR3 extends over 14 amino acids. V lost 5 bases to trimming and J lost 0 bases, with 7 bases between them. Germline CDR1 and CDR2: SGHTA and FQGNSA. The chain's CDR3 is CASSKSSTNEKLFF. CDR3 DNA sequence: TGTGCCAGCAGCAAATCCTCAACTAATGAAAAACTGTTTTTT.

The chain is built from TRBV5-1 and TRBJ2-7; D unresolved. This CDR3 region has 16 residues. V lost 0 bases and J lost 0, with 13 bases in between. Germline V gene lookup returns CDR1 SGHRS and CDR2 YFSETQ. The DNA of the CDR3 is TGCGCCAGCAGCTTGGGTTTTGACTGGTACTCCTACGAGCAGTACTTC. As protein: CASSLGFDWYSYEQYF.

This clone showed up just a few times. The chain employs TRBV7-2 and TRBJ2-1; TRBD2 matches 7 bases. V shed 1 base and J 8 bases; nucleotides not matched to a gene: 5. The CDR3 consists of 14 residues. The germline CDR1 and CDR2 sequences are SGHTA and FQGNSA. CDR3 region: CASSLGRGRDEQFF. CDR3 sequence (DNA): TGTGCCAGCAGCTTAGGGAGAGGGAGGGATGAGCAGTTCTTC.